One T cell receptor beta chain is described in this entry. Its antigen remains unknown. The data derive from a study of cytomegalovirus exposure and HLA in healthy donors. In the study overall: Approximately 190 million T cells yielded around 100 million unique TCR beta sequences, as an earlier analysis found. Findings of the study overall: Segments of the TCR beta V type were, in most cases, productive about 87% or about 30% of the time in an earlier analysis. In a later analysis, HLA-associated TCR beta chains were more clonally expanded than equally common others. Trimming of TCR beta V- and J-genes showed a link, identified in a later analysis, to a missense DCLRE1C variant.

PCR involved 60 Vbeta and 13 Jbeta primers. Repertoires were generated with immunoSEQ multiplex PCR, while TCRdb's copy carries only in-frame clones and drops some. The table has some 130,000 clones, 73% seen once. Germline lookup yields CDR1 MGHRA and CDR2 YSYEKL. The V segment lost 0 bases and the J segment 10 bases; nucleotides outside the gene matches: 7. This CDR3 has 17 amino acids. The sequenced sample consisted of PBMCs. The chain combines TRBV4-1 with TRBJ1-6, with 12 bases identical to TRBD1. The source is a woman aged 40-49 years in good health and CMV-seronegative. CDR3 protein: CASSQDSGDRGLSPLHF. Here the CDR3 DNA reads TGCGCCAGCAGCCAAGATAGTGGGGACAGGGGGCTCTCACCCCTCCACTTT.